The next 15 T cell receptor beta chains were all read from a single sample in a study of T-cell memory formation after mild COVID-19. TCRdb reanalysed the 5' RACE reads using MiXCR and keeps one entry per CDR3 protein. The sample has 470,000 or so distinct CDR3 sequences; approximately 23% are singletons. The sequencing sample was made of PBMCs or a T cell subset sorted from them (not recorded which). These receptors were collected from an adult woman who had mild COVID-19 (a few samples of this study predate the infection). Cell type and time point are not known.

The chain links TRBV2 to TRBJ2-3; D possibly corresponds to TRBD2 (6 bases). Per the germline V gene, CDR1 is SNHLY and CDR2 is FYNNEI. Between the trimmed V and J ends, which lost 3 bases and 2 bases, there was a span of 9 bases. The CDR3 totals 14 residues. The CDR3: CASSEGLPTDTQYF. The CDR3 nucleotides read TGTGCCAGCAGTGAGGGACTTCCCACAGATACGCAGTATTTT.

This sequence joins TRBV12-3 or TRBV12-4 and TRBJ2-1, with 14 bases lining up with TRBD2. V trimming: 10 bases; J trimming: 7 bases; junction bases outside the gene matches: 9. The CDR3 is made up of 15 amino acids. CDR3 nucleotide sequence: TGTGCCATCATGGGACTAGCGGGAGCTCCAAATGAGCAGTTCTTC. The encoded protein is CAIMGLAGAPNEQFF.

This clonotype was seen ten or more times. The V and J genes are TRBV7-9 and TRBJ2-7; 8 bases align to TRBD1. Germline CDR1 and CDR2: SEHNR and FQNEAQ (reference sequence). This CDR3 spans 14 amino acids. J gave up 1 base and V 2 bases, and 1 base lay outside the gene matches. The DNA of the CDR3 is TGTGCCAGCAGCTTACAGGGGGCATCCTACGAGCAGTACTTC. Its translation is CASSLQGASYEQYF. Full variable domain (missing parts from reference TRBV7-9 and TRBJ2-7): DTGVSQNPRHKITKRGQNVTFRCDPISEHNRLYWYRQTLGQGPEFLTYFQNEAQLEKSRLLSDRFSAERPKGSFSTLEIQRTEQGDSAMYLCASSLQGASYEQYFGPGTRLTVT.

This chain connects TRBV24-1 to TRBJ1-2; D uncertain. This CDR3 region has 15 residues. V lost 3 bases and J 0 bases, leaving 10 bases between the germline ends. In germline, CDR1 is KGHDR, CDR2 SFDVKD. The CDR3, as DNA: TGTGCCACCAGTGATCTAGGCCAAGCTAACTATGGCTACACCTTC. This sequence encodes CATSDLGQANYGYTF.

This clonotype came up a few times. V and J are TRBV7-9 and TRBJ2-2, with 9 positions matching TRBD2. CDR3 size: 16 residues. Germline trimming cut 2 bases from V and 2 bases from J; bases unmatched to any gene: 3. Germline V lookup: CDR1 SEHNR, CDR2 FQNEAQ (reference sequence). The DNA for the CDR3 is TGTGCCAGCAGCTTAAGACTAGCGGCTAACACCGGGGAGCTGTTTTTT. Translated, it gives CASSLRLAANTGELFF. The full variable domain, in which reference TRBV7-9 and TRBJ2-2 provide the parts outside the CDR3, is DTGVSQNPRHKITKRGQNVTFRCDPISEHNRLYWYRQTLGQGPEFLTYFQNEAQLEKSRLLSDRFSAERPKGSFSTLEIQRTEQGDSAMYLCASSLRLAANTGELFFGEGSRLTVL.

About this clonotype itself: An end of the junction does not agree with germline; a read error may underlie this. The rearrangement joins TRBV7-7 to TRBJ2-6; TRBD2 matches 16 bases. CDR1 is SSHAT and CDR2 is FNYEAQ in the germline V gene (reference sequence). CDR3 length equals 21 residues. Here the CDR3 DNA reads TGTGCTAGCAGCTTCTCCCCGGGACTAGCGGGAGGGCCGAGTGGGGCCAACGTCCTGACTTTC. It yields the protein CASSFSPGLAGGPSGANVLTF.

The sample holds a few counts of this clonotype. The chain employs TRBV5-5 and TRBJ1-4; D perhaps matches TRBD1 (5 bases). The CDR3 sequence is 15 residues long. The germline V and J ends were trimmed by 4 bases and 8 bases, with 18 bases remaining between them. From germline, CDR1 is SGHKS and CDR2 YYEKEE (reference sequence). CDR3 sequence reads: CASSEGWGIGEKLFF. CDR3 bases: TGTGCCAGCAGCGAAGGATGGGGGATTGGGGAAAAACTGTTTTTT. The full variable domain, in which reference TRBV5-5 and TRBJ1-4 provide the parts outside the CDR3, is DAGVTQSPTHLIKTRGQQVTLRCSPISGHKSVSWYQQVLGQGPQFIFQYYEKEERGRGNFPDRFSARQFPNYSSELNVNALLLGDSALYLCASSEGWGIGEKLFFGSGTQLSVL.

This clonotype was counted a few times. The chain combines TRBV4-3 with TRBJ1-6, with D maybe TRBD1 (6 bases). V was shortened by 0 bases and J by 9 bases, with 12 bases between the two germline ends. Germline values: CDR1 LGHNA, CDR2 YSLEER. CDR3 length: 15 residues. In DNA form, the CDR3 reads TGCGCCAGCAGCCAAGACAGGGGATACACTTCACCCCTCCACTTT. This gives the protein CASSQDRGYTSPLHF.

This clonotype was observed a few times. The CDR3 nucleotides read TGTGCCAGCAGTTTATCGGTAAAGTCCACAGATACGCAGTATTTT. Translation gives CASSLSVKSTDTQYF. The chain joins TRBV27 to TRBJ2-3; no reliable D call. CDR3 size: 15 residues. The V and J ends lost 0 bases and 2 bases respectively, with 9 bases between them. Germline V gene sequence: CDR1 MNHEY, CDR2 SMNVEV (reference sequence).

Here the CDR3 reads CAIDTALGGHF. CDR3 bases: TGTGCCATTGACACAGCTCTCGGGGGCCATTTT. This rearrangement joins TRBV6-6 to TRBJ1-5, with D perhaps matching TRBD1 (6 bases). Trimming cost V 10 bases and J 16 bases, with 20 bases left between them. Looked up from germline, CDR1 is MNHNY and CDR2 is SVGAGI (reference sequence). The CDR3 is 11 residues long.

The chain links TRBV30 to TRBJ1-1; D is uncertain. V lost 4 bases, J lost 6 bases, and 12 bases lay in between. The length of the CDR3 is 12 residues. Germline values: CDR1 GTSNPN, CDR2 SVGIG (reference sequence). CDR3 coding DNA: TGTGCCTGGACTATGCGAGGGCCTGAAGCTTTCTTT. Protein: CAWTMRGPEAFF.

This clonotype was counted a few times. The chain is built from TRBV5-5 and TRBJ2-1, with 8 bases matching TRBD2. Germline CDR1 and CDR2: SGHKS and YYEKEE (reference sequence). J gave up 2 bases and V 4 bases, and 5 bases lay outside the gene matches. The CDR3 covers 15 residues. CDR3 DNA sequence: TGTGCCAGCAGCGGGCGGGGGGCTACCTACAATGAGCAGTTCTTC. This encodes CASSGRGATYNEQFF.

CDR3 in DNA: TGCAGTGCTAGAGGTCCCGAGAACACTGAAGCTTTCTTT. Protein sequence: CSARGPENTEAFF. The J gene is TRBJ1-1, the V gene TRBV20-1; D is ambiguous. The CDR3 runs to 13 residues. V was pared by 1 base and J by 1 base, with 7 bases between. Germline V gives CDR1 DFQATT, CDR2 SNEGSKA (reference sequence).

The chain combines TRBV15 with TRBJ2-3, with D possibly matching TRBD2 (6 bases). This CDR3 has 15 residues. The germline CDR1 and CDR2 sequences are LNHNV and YYDKDF (reference sequence). With 1 base removed from V and 0 bases from J, the gap between germline ends came to 8 bases. CDR3 residues: CATSRGDFSTDTQYF. The CDR3 coding sequence is TGTGCCACCAGCAGAGGGGACTTCAGCACAGATACGCAGTATTTT. Filled out from reference TRBV15 and TRBJ2-3, the complete variable domain reads DAMVIQNPRYQVTQFGKPVTLSCSQTLNHNVMYWYQQKSSQAPKLLFHYYDKDFNNEADTPDNFQSRRPNTSFCFLDIRSPGLGDTAMYLCATSRGDFSTDTQYFGPGTRLTVL.

This clonotype was detected only a few times. The CDR3 coding sequence is TGCGCCAGCAGCTTGAACGGGCCTAGCACAGATACGCAGTATTTT. Its translation is CASSLNGPSTDTQYF. This chain uses TRBV5-1 with TRBJ2-3; D uncertain. The germline V and J ends were trimmed by 1 base and 0 bases, with 9 bases remaining between them. The CDR3 consists of 15 residues. Germline CDR1 is SGHRS and CDR2 is YFSETQ.